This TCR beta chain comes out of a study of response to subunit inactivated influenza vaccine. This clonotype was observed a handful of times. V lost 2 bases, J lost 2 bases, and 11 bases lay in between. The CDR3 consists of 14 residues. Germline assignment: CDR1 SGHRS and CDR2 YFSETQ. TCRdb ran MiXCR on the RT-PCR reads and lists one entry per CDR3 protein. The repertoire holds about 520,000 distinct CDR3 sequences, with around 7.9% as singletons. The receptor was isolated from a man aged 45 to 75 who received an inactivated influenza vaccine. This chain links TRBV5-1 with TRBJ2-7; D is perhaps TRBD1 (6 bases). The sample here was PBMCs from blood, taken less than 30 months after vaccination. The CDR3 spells CASSFRGDTYEQYF. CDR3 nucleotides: TGCGCCAGCAGCTTCCGAGGGGACACCTACGAGCAGTACTTC.